A selection of T cell receptor beta chains follows, all from one sample in a study of T-cell memory formation after mild COVID-19. Using its own MiXCR run on the 5' RACE reads, TCRdb lists one record per CDR3 protein. The sample holds 150,000 or so distinct CDR3 sequences; roughly a third are singletons and the top ten take about 11%. The sample taken for sequencing was PBMCs or a T cell subset sorted from them (not recorded which). Every receptor here comes from an adult woman who had mild COVID-19 (a few samples of this study predate the infection). Cell type and time point are not known. The CDR3 runs from the conserved cysteine through the conserved F or W. D genes are given only for firm matches. Some rows mark clone size as missing; the rest say once, few, many or name a class of expanded clone.

size	J	V	D	CDR3	DNA
NA	TRBJ2-1	TRBV20-1	NA	CSARRGVSFNEQFF	TGCAGTGCTAGAAGAGGGGTATCCTTCAATGAGCAGTTCTTC
NA	TRBJ2-2	TRBV5-1	TRBD1	CASSSDRPTGELFF	TGCGCCAGCAGCTCGGACAGGCCGACCGGGGAGCTGTTTTTT
few	TRBJ1-5	TRBV4-1	NA	CASSQASGQLNQPQHF	TGCGCCAGCAGCCAAGCCTCTGGACAGCTCAATCAGCCCCAGCATTTT
once	TRBJ1-1	TRBV5-6	NA	CASSSIGAEAFF	TGTGCCAGCAGCTCCATCGGGGCTGAAGCTTTCTTT
NA	TRBJ2-7	TRBV13	NA	CASSPLRGAYEQYF	TGTGCCAGCAGCCCACTAAGGGGGGCCTACGAGCAGTACTTC
few	TRBJ2-1	TRBV4-3	NA	CASSKGPGEPGEQFF	TGCGCCAGCAGCAAAGGGCCAGGTGAACCGGGGGAGCAGTTCTTC
NA	TRBJ2-7	TRBV29-1	TRBD2	CSVLERGRDHEQYF	TGCAGCGTTCTGGAGCGGGGGCGCGACCACGAGCAGTACTTC
few	TRBJ2-3	TRBV5-1	NA	CASSLGESTDTQYF	TGCGCCAGCAGCTTGGGGGAGAGCACAGATACGCAGTATTTT
once	TRBJ2-1	TRBV29-1	NA	CSVGEVNNEQFF	TGCAGCGTTGGGGAGGTCAACAATGAGCAGTTCTTC
NA	TRBJ1-5	TRBV10-3	NA	CATWPGGDQPQHF	TGTGCCACGTGGCCGGGGGGAGATCAGCCCCAGCATTTT
few	TRBJ2-6	TRBV6-2/TRBV6-3	NA	CASSYSSGANVLTF	TGTGCCAGCAGTTACAGCTCTGGGGCCAACGTCCTGACTTTC
NA	TRBJ2-2	TRBV7-6	NA	CASSLAEAGVPGELFF	TGTGCCAGCAGCTTAGCAGAGGCTGGGGTGCCCGGGGAGCTGTTTTTT
few	TRBJ2-3	TRBV5-5	NA	CASSDLRGTSTDTQYF	TGTGCCAGCAGCGACCTCAGGGGGACTAGCACAGATACGCAGTATTTT
NA	TRBJ2-7	TRBV6-1	NA	CASSDRLTYEQYF	TGTGCCAGCAGTGACCGTCTAACGTACGAGCAGTACTTC
NA	TRBJ1-1	TRBV11-3	NA	CASSLARGKAFF	TGTGCCAGCAGCTTAGCGAGGGGGAAAGCTTTCTTT
NA	TRBJ2-1	TRBV3-1	NA	CASSHYNEQFF	TGTGCCAGCAGCCATTACAATGAGCAGTTCTTC
few	TRBJ2-3	TRBV15	NA	CATSRGRTDTQYF	TGTGCCACCAGCAGAGGACGCACAGATACGCAGTATTTT
NA	TRBJ1-2	TRBV27	NA	CASSLSAGIIGYTF	TGTGCCAGCAGTTTATCGGCAGGGATCATCGGCTACACCTTC
NA	TRBJ2-2	TRBV6-1	NA	CASSVNGGTGELFF	TGTGCCAGCAGTGTAAACGGAGGGACCGGGGAGCTGTTTTTT
NA	TRBJ2-5	TRBV6-5	TRBD1	CASSTDRGTKTQYF	TGTGCCAGCAGTACGGACAGGGGGACGAAGACCCAGTACTTC
NA	TRBJ1-2	TRBV20-1	NA	CSAARYDRGVLGYTF	TGCAGTGCTGCCCGATACGATCGGGGTGTCCTCGGCTACACCTTC
once	TRBJ2-5	TRBV11-3	TRBD2	CASSLVAGLAGETQYF	TGTGCCAGCAGCTTAGTCGCCGGACTAGCGGGAGAGACCCAGTACTTC
NA	TRBJ2-7	TRBV6-2/TRBV6-3	NA	CASSPELVRGTAYEQYF	TGTGCCAGCAGTCCCGAGTTGGTGCGGGGGACAGCCTACGAGCAGTACTTC
few	TRBJ2-1	TRBV3-1	TRBD2	CASSPRTSGTPPYNEQFF	TGTGCCAGCAGCCCTAGGACTAGCGGGACTCCTCCTTACAATGAGCAGTTCTTC
NA	TRBJ2-3	TRBV29-1	TRBD2	CSIASGGSTDTQYF	TGCAGCATTGCTAGCGGGGGAAGCACAGATACGCAGTATTTT
NA	TRBJ1-5	TRBV7-2	NA	CASSFKGGDNQPQHF	TGTGCCAGCAGCTTCAAAGGAGGGGACAATCAGCCCCAGCATTTT
NA	TRBJ2-1	TRBV5-1	NA	CASSLIPSEDYNEQFF	TGCGCCAGCAGCTTGATCCCCAGCGAAGACTACAATGAGCAGTTCTTC
few	TRBJ2-7	TRBV11-3	TRBD1	CASSLPPGQGPYEQYF	TGTGCCAGCAGCTTACCCCCCGGACAGGGTCCCTACGAGCAGTACTTC
NA	TRBJ1-2	TRBV12-3/TRBV12-4	NA	CASSFILNYGYTF	TGTGCCAGCAGTTTCATTCTTAACTATGGCTACACCTTC
NA	TRBJ1-1	TRBV6-2/TRBV6-3	NA	CASSSLPVNTEAFF	TGTGCCAGCAGTTCTCTCCCGGTGAACACTGAAGCTTTCTTT
NA	TRBJ2-7	TRBV5-1	NA	CASSPTPGATYEQYF	TGCGCCAGCAGCCCCACCCCAGGAGCAACCTACGAGCAGTACTTC
NA	TRBJ2-7	TRBV6-2/TRBV6-3	NA	CASSQLGTSATGF	TGTGCCAGCAGCCAATTAGGGACGTCAGCTACTGGCTTC
NA	TRBJ1-4	TRBV6-1	NA	CASSDTGLEKLFF	TGTGCCAGCAGTGATACAGGGCTTGAAAAACTGTTTTTT
NA	TRBJ2-2	TRBV6-2/TRBV6-3	TRBD2	CASRQFPQGGRITGELFF	TGTGCCAGCAGACAATTTCCTCAGGGCGGGAGGATCACCGGGGAGCTGTTTTTT
few	TRBJ2-7	TRBV29-1	TRBD2	CSVEDFGREGTYEQYF	TGCAGCGTTGAAGATTTCGGCAGGGAGGGAACCTACGAGCAGTACTTC
NA	TRBJ1-2	TRBV30	NA	CAWTQGGPRYGYTF	TGTGCCTGGACCCAGGGTGGACCTCGCTATGGCTACACCTTC
NA	TRBJ2-7	TRBV4-1	NA	CASSHRTGLTQEYF	TGCGCCAGCAGCCATCGGACAGGACTAACCCAGGAGTACTTC
few	TRBJ1-1	TRBV5-1	TRBD1	CASSLWTGSNTEAFF	TGCGCCAGCAGCTTGTGGACAGGGTCGAACACTGAAGCTTTCTTT
few	TRBJ1-2	TRBV24-1	TRBD1	CATRDRGGSGYTF	TGTGCCACCAGAGACAGAGGGGGCTCTGGCTACACCTTC
few	TRBJ2-3	TRBV29-1	NA	CSVVRVSEDTQYF	TGCAGCGTTGTGAGGGTTAGTGAGGATACGCAGTATTTT
NA	TRBJ2-5	TRBV5-1	TRBD2	CASSSGTSGIQETQYF	TGCGCCAGCAGCTCGGGGACTAGCGGGATTCAAGAGACCCAGTACTTC
NA	TRBJ1-1	TRBV2	NA	CASSELMVGTEAFF	TGTGCCAGCAGTGAATTGATGGTGGGGACTGAAGCTTTCTTT
NA	TRBJ1-5	TRBV30	NA	CAWSCVGRYTPQPQHF	TGTGCCTGGAGTTGTGTTGGGAGGTATACCCCTCAGCCCCAGCATTTT
few	TRBJ2-3	TRBV12-3/TRBV12-4	NA	CASRTGGTDTQYF	TGTGCCAGCAGGACGGGGGGCACAGATACGCAGTATTTT
NA	TRBJ2-6	TRBV7-9	TRBD1	CASSLTDRAGANVLTF	TGTGCCAGCAGCCTAACCGACAGGGCTGGGGCCAACGTCCTGACTTTC
NA	TRBJ2-5	TRBV4-1	TRBD2	CASSPSEGGLAGDQETQYF	TGCGCCAGCAGCCCCTCGGAGGGGGGACTAGCGGGGGACCAAGAGACCCAGTACTTC
many	TRBJ2-1	TRBV25-1	NA	CASSERGGNEQFF	TGTGCCAGCAGTGAGAGGGGGGGCAATGAGCAGTTCTTC
NA	TRBJ1-6	TRBV11-2	NA	CASSLDLGSPLHF	TGTGCCAGCAGCTTAGATCTGGGTTCACCCCTCCACTTT
NA	TRBJ2-5	TRBV12-3/TRBV12-4	NA	CASSRREGVWAQYF	TGTGCCAGCAGTCGTAGGGAAGGGGTCTGGGCCCAGTACTTC